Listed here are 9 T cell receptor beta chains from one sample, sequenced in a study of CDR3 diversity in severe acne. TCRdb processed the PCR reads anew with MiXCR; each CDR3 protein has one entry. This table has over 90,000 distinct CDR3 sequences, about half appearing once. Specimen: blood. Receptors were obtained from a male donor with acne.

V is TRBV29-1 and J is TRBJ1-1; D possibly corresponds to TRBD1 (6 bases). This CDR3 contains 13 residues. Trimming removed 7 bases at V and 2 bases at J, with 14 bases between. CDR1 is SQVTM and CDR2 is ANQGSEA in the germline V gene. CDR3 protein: CSGIGQPNTEAFF. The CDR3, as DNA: TGCAGCGGCATTGGACAGCCAAACACTGAAGCTTTCTTT.

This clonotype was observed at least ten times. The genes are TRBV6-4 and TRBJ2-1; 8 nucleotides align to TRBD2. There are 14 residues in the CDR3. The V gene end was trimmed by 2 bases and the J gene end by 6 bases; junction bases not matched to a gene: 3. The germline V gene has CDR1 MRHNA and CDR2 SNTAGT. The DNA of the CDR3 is TGTGCCAGCAGTGACGGAGGGACTAGCAATGAGCAGTTCTTC. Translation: CASSDGGTSNEQFF.

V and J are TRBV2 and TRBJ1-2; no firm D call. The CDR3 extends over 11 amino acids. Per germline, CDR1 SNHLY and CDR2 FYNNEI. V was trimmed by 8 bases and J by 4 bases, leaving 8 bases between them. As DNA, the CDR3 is TGTGCCAGCCTAGGCTTCTATGGCTACACCTTC. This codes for CASLGFYGYTF.

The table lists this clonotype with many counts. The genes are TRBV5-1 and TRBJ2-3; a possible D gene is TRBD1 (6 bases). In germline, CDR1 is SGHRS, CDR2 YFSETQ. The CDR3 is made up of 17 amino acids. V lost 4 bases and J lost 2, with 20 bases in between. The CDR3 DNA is TGCGCCAGCAGCCGCCGACCGGGACAACGGAACACAGATACGCAGTATTTT. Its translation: CASSRRPGQRNTDTQYF.

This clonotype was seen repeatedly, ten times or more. CDR3: CASSSQGYYGYTF. The CDR3 coding sequence is TGTGCCAGCAGCTCACAGGGGTACTATGGCTACACCTTC. The V gene is TRBV7-9, the J gene TRBJ1-2; 7 bases match TRBD1. The V gene's germline CDR1 is SEHNR and CDR2 FQNEAQ (reference sequence). V lost 4 bases and J lost 3; bases outside the gene matches: 2. There are 13 residues in the CDR3.

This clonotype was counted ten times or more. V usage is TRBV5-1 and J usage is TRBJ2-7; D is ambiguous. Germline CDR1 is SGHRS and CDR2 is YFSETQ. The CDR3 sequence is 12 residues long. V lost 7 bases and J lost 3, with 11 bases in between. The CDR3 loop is CASCIPGYEQYF. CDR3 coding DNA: TGCGCCAGCTGCATACCCGGCTACGAGCAGTACTTC.

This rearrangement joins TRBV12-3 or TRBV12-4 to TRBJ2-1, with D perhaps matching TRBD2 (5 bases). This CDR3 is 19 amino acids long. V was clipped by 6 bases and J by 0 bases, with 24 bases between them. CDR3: CASSPLGQPGKSSYNEQFF. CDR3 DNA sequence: TGTGCCAGCAGCCCACTCGGCCAACCGGGGAAAAGCTCCTACAATGAGCAGTTCTTC.

The CDR3 nucleotides read TGTGCCGTCGGCCAGGGGGCCTACGAGCAGTACTTC. This translates into CAVGQGAYEQYF. The J gene is TRBJ2-7, the V gene TRBV10-3, with 7 bases identical to TRBD1. Germline assignment: CDR1 ENHRY and CDR2 SYGVKD. V gave up 11 bases and J gave up 2 bases; unmatched junction bases: 6. The CDR3 loop spans 12 amino acids.

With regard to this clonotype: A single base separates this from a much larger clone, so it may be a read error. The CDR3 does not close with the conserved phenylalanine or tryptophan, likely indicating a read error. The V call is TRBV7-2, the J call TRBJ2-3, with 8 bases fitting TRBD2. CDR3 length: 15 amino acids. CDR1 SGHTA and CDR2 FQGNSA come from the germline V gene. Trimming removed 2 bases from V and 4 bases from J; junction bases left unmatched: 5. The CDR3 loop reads CASSLYRREADTQYS. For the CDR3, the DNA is TGTGCCAGCAGCTTATATAGGCGGGAGGCAGATACGCAGTATTCT.